The 2 T cell receptor beta chains listed next were all sequenced from one sample in a study of shared clonotypes between healthy human individuals. Produced via immunoSEQ multiplex PCR; TCRdb's table is partial and in-frame only. The sample has some 2.3 million clones, about 92% seen once. Sequencing was performed on naive CD4+ T cells from PBMCs. Subset defined: CD45RA+ positively selected. The receptors shown here come from a man younger than 35 in good health. Some clones in this sample may be carry-over from other donors' samples.

The chain couples TRBV14 to TRBJ2-7; tentatively, D is TRBD1 or TRBD2 (5 bases each). The CDR3 is made up of 14 amino acids. Trimming stripped 1 base from V and 3 bases from J, with 10 bases between. Germline CDR1 SGHDN, CDR2 FVKESK. The chain's CDR3 is CASSQVGTLYEQYF. The CDR3 nucleotides are TGTGCCAGCAGCCAAGTCGGGACCCTCTACGAGCAGTACTTC.

V and J are TRBV30 and TRBJ1-5, with no clear D. Per germline, CDR1 GTSNPN and CDR2 SVGIG (reference sequence). Trimming pared 0 bases from V and 5 bases from J, leaving 14 bases between. The CDR3 totals 15 residues. CDR3 sequence reads: CAWSVYPPEYQPQHF. Here the CDR3 DNA reads TGTGCCTGGAGTGTGTATCCCCCGGAGTATCAGCCCCAGCATTTT. Full variable domain (rest looked up from reference TRBV30 and TRBJ1-5): SQTIHQWPATLVQPVGSPLSLECTVEGTSNPNLYWYRQAAGRGLQLLFYSVGIGQISSEVPQNLSASRPQDRQFILSSKKLLLSDSGFYLCAWSVYPPEYQPQHFGDGTRLSIL.